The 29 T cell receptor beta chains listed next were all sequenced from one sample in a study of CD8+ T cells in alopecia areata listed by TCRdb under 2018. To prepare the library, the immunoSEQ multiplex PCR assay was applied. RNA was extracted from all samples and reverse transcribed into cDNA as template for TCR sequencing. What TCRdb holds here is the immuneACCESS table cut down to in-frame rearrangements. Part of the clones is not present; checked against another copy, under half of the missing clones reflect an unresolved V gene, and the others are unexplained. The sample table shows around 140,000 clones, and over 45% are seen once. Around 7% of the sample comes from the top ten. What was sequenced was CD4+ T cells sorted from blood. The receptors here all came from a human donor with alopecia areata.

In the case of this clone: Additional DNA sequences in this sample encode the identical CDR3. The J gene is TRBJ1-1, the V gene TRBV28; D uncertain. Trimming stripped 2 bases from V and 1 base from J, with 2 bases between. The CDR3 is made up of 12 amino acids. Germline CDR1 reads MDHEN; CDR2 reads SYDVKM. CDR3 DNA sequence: TGTGCCAGCAGTTTACAGAACACTGAAGCTTTCTTT. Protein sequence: CASSLQNTEAFF.

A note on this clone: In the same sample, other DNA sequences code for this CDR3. This CDR3 reads CASSPGLAGTYEQYF. The CDR3, as DNA: TGCGCCAGCAGCCCGGGACTAGCGGGGACCTACGAGCAGTACTTC. The V and J genes are TRBV5-1 and TRBJ2-7, with TRBD2 identical over 13 bases. With 4 bases clipped from V and 2 bases from J, the junction kept 3 bases outside the gene matches. Per germline, CDR1 SGHRS and CDR2 YFSETQ. The CDR3 has 15 amino acids.

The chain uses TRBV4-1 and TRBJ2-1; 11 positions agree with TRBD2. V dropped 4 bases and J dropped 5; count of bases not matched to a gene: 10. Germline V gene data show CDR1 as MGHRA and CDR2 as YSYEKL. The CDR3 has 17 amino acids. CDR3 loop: CASSRSKGLADHNEQFF. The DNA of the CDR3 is TGCGCCAGCAGCCGTTCTAAGGGACTAGCGGACCACAATGAGCAGTTCTTC.

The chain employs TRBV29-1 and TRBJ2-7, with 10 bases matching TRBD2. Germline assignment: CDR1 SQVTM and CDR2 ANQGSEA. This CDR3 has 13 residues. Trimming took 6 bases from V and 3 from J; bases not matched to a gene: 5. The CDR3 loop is CSVEREGLYEQYF. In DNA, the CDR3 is TGCAGCGTGGAGCGGGAGGGTCTCTACGAGCAGTACTTC.

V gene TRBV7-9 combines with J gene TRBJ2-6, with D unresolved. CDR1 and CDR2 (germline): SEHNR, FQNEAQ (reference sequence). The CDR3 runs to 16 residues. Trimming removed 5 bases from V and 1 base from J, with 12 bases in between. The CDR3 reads CASSSGLRSGANVLTF. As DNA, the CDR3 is TGTGCCAGCAGCAGTGGGCTGAGATCTGGGGCCAACGTCCTGACTTTC.

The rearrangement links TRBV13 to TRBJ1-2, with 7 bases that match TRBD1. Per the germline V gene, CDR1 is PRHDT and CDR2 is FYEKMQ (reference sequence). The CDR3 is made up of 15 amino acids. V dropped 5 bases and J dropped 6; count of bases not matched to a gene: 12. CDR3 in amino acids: CASSGLGTARDGYTF. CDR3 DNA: TGTGCCAGCAGCGGGCTGGGGACAGCTCGCGATGGCTACACCTTC.

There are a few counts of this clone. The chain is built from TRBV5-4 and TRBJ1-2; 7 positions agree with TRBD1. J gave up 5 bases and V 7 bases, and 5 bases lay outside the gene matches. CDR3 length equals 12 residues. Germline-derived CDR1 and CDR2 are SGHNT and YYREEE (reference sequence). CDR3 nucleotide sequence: TGTGCCAGCGGGGACAGATATTATGGCTACACCTTC. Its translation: CASGDRYYGYTF.

CDR3 sequence reads: CASSQGNPHTQYF. The CDR3 DNA sequence: TGTGCCAGCAGCCAGGGAAACCCCCATACGCAGTATTTT. The V and J genes are TRBV14 and TRBJ2-3; no definite D call. The V gene lost 3 bases and the J gene lost 7 bases, with 11 bases spanning the gap. The CDR3 sequence is 13 residues long. The germline gives CDR1 SGHDN, CDR2 FVKESK.

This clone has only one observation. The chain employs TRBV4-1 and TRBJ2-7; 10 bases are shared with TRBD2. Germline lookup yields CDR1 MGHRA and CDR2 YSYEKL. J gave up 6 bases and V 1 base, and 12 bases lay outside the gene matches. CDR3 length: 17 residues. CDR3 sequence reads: CASSQVRLLAGTGEQYF. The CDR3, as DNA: TGCGCCAGCAGCCAAGTGCGTTTACTAGCGGGGACCGGCGAGCAGTACTTC.

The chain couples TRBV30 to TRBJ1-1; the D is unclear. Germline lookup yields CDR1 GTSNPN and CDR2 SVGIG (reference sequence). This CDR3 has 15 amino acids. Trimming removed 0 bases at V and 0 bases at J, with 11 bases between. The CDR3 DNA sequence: TGTGCCTGGAGTGTACGTGAAGCTATGAACACTGAAGCTTTCTTT. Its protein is CAWSVREAMNTEAFF.

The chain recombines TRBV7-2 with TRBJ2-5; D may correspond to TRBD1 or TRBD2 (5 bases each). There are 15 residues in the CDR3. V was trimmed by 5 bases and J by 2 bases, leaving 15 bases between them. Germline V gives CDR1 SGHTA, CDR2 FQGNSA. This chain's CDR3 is CASSRSRDHQETQYF. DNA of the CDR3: TGTGCCAGCAGCCGCTCCCGGGACCATCAAGAGACCCAGTACTTC.

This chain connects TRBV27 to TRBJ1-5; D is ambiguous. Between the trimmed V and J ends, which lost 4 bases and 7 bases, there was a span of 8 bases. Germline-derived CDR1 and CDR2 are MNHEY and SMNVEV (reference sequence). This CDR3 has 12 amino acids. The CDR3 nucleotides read TGTGCCAGCAGTTGGATAGGCCAGCCCCAGCATTTT. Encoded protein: CASSWIGQPQHF.

Written as DNA, the CDR3 is TGTGCCTGGAGTGATTCACGGCGGAGCTCTGGAAACACCATATATTTT. Translation gives CAWSDSRRSSGNTIYF. V and J are TRBV30 and TRBJ1-3; D not resolved. Per germline, CDR1 GTSNPN and CDR2 SVGIG (reference sequence). The CDR3 runs to 16 residues. V gave up 1 base and J gave up 0 bases, with 13 bases separating them.

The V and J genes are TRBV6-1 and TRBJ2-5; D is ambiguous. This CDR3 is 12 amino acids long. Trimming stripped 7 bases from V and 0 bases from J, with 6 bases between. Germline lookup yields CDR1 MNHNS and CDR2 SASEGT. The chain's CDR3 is CASTEYQETQYF. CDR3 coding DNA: TGTGCCAGCACCGAGTACCAAGAGACCCAGTACTTC.

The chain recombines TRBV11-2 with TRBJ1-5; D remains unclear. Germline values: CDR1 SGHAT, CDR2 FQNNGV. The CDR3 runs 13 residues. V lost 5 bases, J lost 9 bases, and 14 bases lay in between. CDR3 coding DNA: TGTGCCAGCAGCGCCTTATCCGCTGGGCCCCAGCATTTT. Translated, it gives CASSALSAGPQHF.

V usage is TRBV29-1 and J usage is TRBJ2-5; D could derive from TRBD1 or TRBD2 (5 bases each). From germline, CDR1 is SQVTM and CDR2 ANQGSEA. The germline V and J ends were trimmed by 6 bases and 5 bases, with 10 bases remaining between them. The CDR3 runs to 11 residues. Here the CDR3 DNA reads TGCAGCGTCAGAGGGGTGGAGACCCAGTACTTC. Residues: CSVRGVETQYF.

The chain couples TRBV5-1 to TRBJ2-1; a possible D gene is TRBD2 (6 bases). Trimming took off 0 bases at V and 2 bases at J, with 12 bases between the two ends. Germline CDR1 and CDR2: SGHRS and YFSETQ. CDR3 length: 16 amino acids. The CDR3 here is CASSLVAGSAYNEQFF. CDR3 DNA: TGCGCCAGCAGCTTGGTCGCGGGGTCTGCCTACAATGAGCAGTTCTTC. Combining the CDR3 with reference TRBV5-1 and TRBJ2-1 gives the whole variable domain KAGVTQTPRYLIKTRGQQVTLSCSPISGHRSVSWYQQTPGQGLQFLFEYFSETQRNKGNFPGRFSGRQFSNSRSEMNVSTLELGDSALYLCASSLVAGSAYNEQFFGPGTRLTVL.

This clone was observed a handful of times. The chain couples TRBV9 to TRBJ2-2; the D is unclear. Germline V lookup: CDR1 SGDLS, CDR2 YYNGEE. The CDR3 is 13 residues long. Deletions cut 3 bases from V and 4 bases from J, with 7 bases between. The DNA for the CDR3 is TGTGCCAGCAGCGGCATTGGCACCGGGGAGCTGTTTTTT. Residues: CASSGIGTGELFF.

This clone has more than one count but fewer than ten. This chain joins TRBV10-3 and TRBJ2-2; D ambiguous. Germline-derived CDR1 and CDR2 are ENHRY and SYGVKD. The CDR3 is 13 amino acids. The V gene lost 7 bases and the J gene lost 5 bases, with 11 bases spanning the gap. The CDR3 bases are TGTGCCATCAACACCCTGGGGACCGGGGAGCTGTTTTTT. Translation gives CAINTLGTGELFF.

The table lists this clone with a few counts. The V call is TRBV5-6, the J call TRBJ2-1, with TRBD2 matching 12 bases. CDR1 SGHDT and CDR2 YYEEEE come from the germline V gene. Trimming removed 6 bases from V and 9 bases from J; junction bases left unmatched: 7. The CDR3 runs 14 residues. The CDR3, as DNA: TGTGCCAGCATCACTAGCGGGAGGTACGGTGAGCAGTTCTTC. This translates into CASITSGRYGEQFF.

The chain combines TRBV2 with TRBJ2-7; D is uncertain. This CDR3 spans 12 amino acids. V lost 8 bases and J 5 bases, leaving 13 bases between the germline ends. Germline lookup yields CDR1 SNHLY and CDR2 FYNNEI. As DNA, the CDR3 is TGTGCCAGCCGAACTGTGCCCCACGAGCAGTACTTC. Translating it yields CASRTVPHEQYF.

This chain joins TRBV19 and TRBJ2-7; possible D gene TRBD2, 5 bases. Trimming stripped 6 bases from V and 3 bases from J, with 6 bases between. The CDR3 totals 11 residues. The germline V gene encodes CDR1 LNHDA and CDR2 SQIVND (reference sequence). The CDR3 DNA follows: TGTGCCAGTAGCGGGGACTACGAGCAGTACTTC. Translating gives CASSGDYEQYF.

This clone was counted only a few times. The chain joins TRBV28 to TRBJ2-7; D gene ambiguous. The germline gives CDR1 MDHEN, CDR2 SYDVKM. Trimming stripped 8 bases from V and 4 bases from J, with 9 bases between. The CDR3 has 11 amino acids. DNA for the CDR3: TGTGCCAGCGCGTCGGTATACGAGCAGTACTTC. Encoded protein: CASASVYEQYF.

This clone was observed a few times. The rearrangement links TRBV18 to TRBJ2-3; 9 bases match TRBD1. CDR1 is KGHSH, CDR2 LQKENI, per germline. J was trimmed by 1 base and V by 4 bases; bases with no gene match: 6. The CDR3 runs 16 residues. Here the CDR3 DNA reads TGTGCCAGCTCACACCAGGGACAGGGAGGCACAGATACGCAGTATTTT. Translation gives CASSHQGQGGTDTQYF.

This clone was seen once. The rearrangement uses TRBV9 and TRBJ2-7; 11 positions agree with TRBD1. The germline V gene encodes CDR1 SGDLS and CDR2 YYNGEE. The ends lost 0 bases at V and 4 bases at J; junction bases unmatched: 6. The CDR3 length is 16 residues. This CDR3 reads CASSVGWTGGWYEQYF. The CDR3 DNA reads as TGTGCCAGCAGCGTAGGTTGGACAGGGGGCTGGTACGAGCAGTACTTC.

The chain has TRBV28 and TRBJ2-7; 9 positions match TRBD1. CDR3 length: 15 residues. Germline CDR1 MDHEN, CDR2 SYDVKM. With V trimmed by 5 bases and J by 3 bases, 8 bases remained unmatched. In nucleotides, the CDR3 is TGTGCCAGCAGTCCACTAGGGACAGGGATCTACGAGCAGTACTTC. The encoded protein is CASSPLGTGIYEQYF.

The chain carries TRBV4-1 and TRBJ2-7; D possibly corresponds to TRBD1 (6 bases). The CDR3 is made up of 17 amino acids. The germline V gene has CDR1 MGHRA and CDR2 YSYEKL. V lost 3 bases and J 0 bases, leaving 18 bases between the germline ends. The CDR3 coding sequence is TGCGCCAGCAGCCATACTATGGCAGGGGATTTCTCCTACGAGCAGTACTTC. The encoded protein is CASSHTMAGDFSYEQYF.

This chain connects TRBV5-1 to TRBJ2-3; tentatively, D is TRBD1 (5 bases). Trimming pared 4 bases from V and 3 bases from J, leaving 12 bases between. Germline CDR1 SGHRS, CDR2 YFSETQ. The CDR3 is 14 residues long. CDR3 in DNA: TGCGCCAGCAGCATCCAGACAGAAACAGATACGCAGTATTTT. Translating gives CASSIQTETDTQYF.

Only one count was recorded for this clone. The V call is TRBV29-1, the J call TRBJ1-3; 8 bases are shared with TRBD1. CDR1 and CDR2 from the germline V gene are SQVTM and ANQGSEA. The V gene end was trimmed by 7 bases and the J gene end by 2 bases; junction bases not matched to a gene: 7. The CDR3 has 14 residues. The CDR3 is CSAEEDRAGNTIYF. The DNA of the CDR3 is TGCAGCGCCGAAGAGGACAGGGCTGGAAACACCATATATTTT.